The 20 T cell receptor beta chains in this list originate from one sample, sequenced in a study of T cells in Graves' hyperthyroidism and ophthalmopathy. The CDR3 regions of TCR beta were amplified from RNA transcripts. Initially, a first-round RT-PCR of the TCR CDR3 employed the HTBI primer set. TCRdb called the multiplex PCR reads again in MiXCR, with one record for every CDR3 protein. This table has roughly 380,000 distinct CDR3 sequences, around 14% appearing once. Sequencing was performed on blood. The source is a woman aged 55-75 years with Graves' hyperthyroidism.

The CDR3 DNA is TGCAGTGCTAGAGATCGGGCTCGAGCGGGGAGCATCTCCTACGAGCAGTACTTC. Protein: CSARDRARAGSISYEQYF. This sequence joins TRBV20-1 and TRBJ2-7; 7 bases are shared with TRBD2. Looked up from germline, CDR1 is DFQATT and CDR2 is SNEGSKA (reference sequence). This CDR3 comprises 18 residues. V dropped 0 bases and J dropped 0; count of bases not matched to a gene: 14.

This clonotype was detected only a few times. The chain uses TRBV6-5 and TRBJ1-2, with D possibly TRBD1 on 6 matching bases. The germline CDR1 and CDR2 sequences are MNHEY and SVGAGI. With 2 bases removed from V and 7 bases from J, the gap between germline ends came to 14 bases. The CDR3 has 14 amino acids. CDR3 protein: CASSYGGPEGGYTF. The CDR3 nucleotides read TGTGCCAGCAGTTACGGGGGCCCTGAAGGTGGCTACACCTTC.

This clonotype showed up many times. The rearrangement uses TRBV12-3 or TRBV12-4 and TRBJ1-2; TRBD1 agrees at 7 bases. V shed 7 bases and J 4 bases; nucleotides not matched to a gene: 6. The CDR3 totals 13 residues. The CDR3 DNA follows: TGTGCCAGCACCACGGGACAGCTCTATGGCTACACCTTC. It codes for CASTTGQLYGYTF.

Only a few counts were recorded for this clonotype. The CDR3, as DNA: TGTGCCAGCAGCCCTCCGACAATCAACCAAGAGACCCAGTACTTC. The encoded protein is CASSPPTINQETQYF. The chain joins TRBV7-6 to TRBJ2-5; D is ambiguous. The V end lost 5 bases, the J end lost 0 bases, and 13 bases lay between the germline ends. The germline V gene has CDR1 SGHVS and CDR2 FNYEAQ. The CDR3 has 15 residues.

This clonotype was detected ten times or more. The junction departs from the called germline gene at one end, perhaps through a read error. This chain connects TRBV3-1 to TRBJ1-5; D is uncertain. Germline lookup yields CDR1 LGHDT and CDR2 YNNKEL (reference sequence). The CDR3 totals 14 residues. CDR3 sequence: CASSQAAGGQPQHF. The CDR3 DNA follows: TGTGCCAGCAGTCAAGCGGCGGGCGGTCAGCCCCAGCATTTT.

The rearrangement links TRBV3-1 to TRBJ2-2; 13 nucleotides match TRBD2. This CDR3 comprises 21 residues. The germline gives CDR1 LGHDT, CDR2 YNNKEL (reference sequence). Trimming cost V 0 bases and J 0 bases; bases outside gene matches: 10. For the CDR3, the DNA is TGTGCCAGCAGCCAAGACAAGAGGAGACTAGCGGGAGGACCGAACACCGGGGAGCTGTTTTTT. Protein sequence: CASSQDKRRLAGGPNTGELFF.

The J gene is TRBJ1-2, the V gene TRBV14, with 12 bases aligning to TRBD1. V was clipped by 4 bases and J by 7 bases; unmatched bases: 7. The CDR3 is 15 residues long. CDR1 and CDR2 from the germline V gene are SGHDN and FVKESK. CDR3: CASSRPGTGGVGYTF. The CDR3 DNA reads TGTGCCAGCAGCCGTCCGGGGACAGGGGGCGTTGGCTACACCTTC.

This clonotype was seen a handful of times. The chain links TRBV20-1 to TRBJ2-3; maybe TRBD1 (5 bases). This CDR3 has 13 residues. Germline loops: CDR1 DFQATT, CDR2 SNEGSKA (reference sequence). The germline V and J ends were trimmed by 7 bases and 4 bases, with 15 bases remaining between them. CDR3 nucleotides: TGCAGTGGGGCAAGCAGGGCCTCAGATACGCAGTATTTT. Translating it yields CSGASRASDTQYF.

This clonotype was seen ten or more times. The gene calls are TRBV28 and TRBJ1-1; the D is unclear. CDR3 size: 14 residues. Between the trimmed V and J ends, which lost 3 bases and 6 bases, there was a span of 14 bases. Germline CDR1 is MDHEN and CDR2 is SYDVKM. CDR3 coding DNA: TGTGCCAGCAGTTTGCAGACGGAGCTCTCTGAAGCTTTCTTT. Translated: CASSLQTELSEAFF.

This clonotype has at least ten counts. The V gene is TRBV2, the J gene TRBJ1-5, with TRBD1 matching over 7 bases. Looked up from germline, CDR1 is SNHLY and CDR2 is FYNNEI. The CDR3 spans 16 residues. Trimming removed 4 bases from V and 3 bases from J; junction bases left unmatched: 9. The CDR3 protein is CASSGQGPSNNQPQHF. CDR3 nucleotides: TGTGCCAGCAGTGGACAGGGCCCAAGCAACAATCAGCCCCAGCATTTT.

The rearrangement uses TRBV4-1 and TRBJ1-6, with TRBD1 identical over 10 bases. V lost 1 base to trimming and J lost 8 bases; unmatched junction nucleotides: 8. Germline CDR1 MGHRA, CDR2 YSYEKL. The CDR3 totals 17 residues. Written as DNA, the CDR3 is TGCGCCAGCAGCCAAGTGGAGCCGGGACAGGGGTATTCACCCCTCCACTTT. This codes for CASSQVEPGQGYSPLHF.

This clonotype was counted many times. This chain joins TRBV18 and TRBJ1-1; unclear D gene. CDR3 length: 16 residues. Trimming left V 0 bases short and J 2 bases short, with 13 bases between. Germline values: CDR1 KGHSH, CDR2 LQKENI. Written as DNA, the CDR3 is TGTGCCAGCTCACCACCCGTAGGCGGCAGAAACACTGAAGCTTTCTTT. This encodes CASSPPVGGRNTEAFF.

This clonotype was recorded a few times. The gene calls are TRBV29-1 and TRBJ1-2; TRBD1 aligns across 7 bases. The germline gives CDR1 SQVTM, CDR2 ANQGSEA. This CDR3 is 15 amino acids long. V shed 4 bases, J shed 0 bases, and the junction held 8 bases outside the gene matches. The CDR3 sequence is CSVGGDREANYGYTF. The CDR3 coding sequence is TGCAGCGTTGGGGGGGACAGAGAAGCTAACTATGGCTACACCTTC.

This clonotype was seen at least ten times. The V and J genes are TRBV30 and TRBJ2-5; 7 nucleotides match TRBD2. The trim removed 5 bases at V and 7 bases at J, leaving 1 base unmatched. The germline CDR1 and CDR2 sequences are GTSNPN and SVGIG (reference sequence). This CDR3 is built from 10 residues. DNA for the CDR3: TGTGCCTGGGGGAGGGGGACCCAGTACTTC. Its translation: CAWGRGTQYF.

This clonotype was recorded many times. The chain joins TRBV28 to TRBJ2-5; D uncertain. V was pared by 4 bases and J by 2 bases, with 20 bases between. The CDR3 contains 17 residues. The germline gives CDR1 MDHEN, CDR2 SYDVKM. CDR3 region: CASSYQHPQRTQETQYF. The CDR3 DNA reads as TGTGCCAGCAGTTACCAACATCCACAGAGAACACAAGAGACCCAGTACTTC. Filled out from reference TRBV28 and TRBJ2-5, the complete variable domain reads DVKVTQSSRYLVKRTGEKVFLECVQDMDHENMFWYRQDPGLGLRLIYFSYDVKMKEKGDIPEGYSVSREKKERFSLILESASTNQTSMYLCASSYQHPQRTQETQYFGPGTRLLVL.

V and J are TRBV12-3 or TRBV12-4 and TRBJ2-2; 12 bases are shared with TRBD2. V lost 0 bases to trimming and J lost 6 bases; unmatched junction nucleotides: 2. The CDR3 covers 16 residues. The CDR3: CASSLALAGGSGELFF. CDR3 in DNA: TGTGCCAGCAGTTTAGCACTAGCGGGAGGTTCCGGGGAGCTGTTTTTT.

Only one count was recorded for this clonotype. A much larger clone lies a single base off, so this may be a read error. The gene calls are TRBV30 and TRBJ1-2, with D possibly matching TRBD1 (5 bases). Germline CDR1 and CDR2: GTSNPN and SVGIG (reference sequence). CDR3 length: 11 amino acids. The germline V and J ends were trimmed by 2 bases and 6 bases, with 7 bases remaining between them. The CDR3 DNA reads as TGTGCCTGGAGTTGGGGGAATGGCTACACCTTC. Translating it yields CAWSWGNGYTF.

In its sample, this clonotype was seen many times. V is TRBV27 and J is TRBJ1-1; D may be TRBD1 (6 bases). Germline V gives CDR1 MNHEY, CDR2 SMNVEV (reference sequence). Trimming shortened V by 6 bases and J by 11 bases, and 25 bases separated the two germline ends. The CDR3 runs to 15 residues. The CDR3 DNA reads as TGTGCCAGCAGATTCCAGTCAGGGGCCGCGGCAAGCGCTTTCTTT. It encodes CASRFQSGAAASAFF.

This clonotype appeared many times. This chain links TRBV6-6 with TRBJ1-2; 9 bases are a match to TRBD1. Germline V gene data show CDR1 as MNHNY and CDR2 as SVGAGI (reference sequence). Unmatched junction bases numbered 3, after V lost 0 bases and J lost 4 bases. The CDR3 loop spans 15 amino acids. CDR3 in amino acids: CASSYSSGQGYGYTF. The CDR3 DNA reads as TGTGCCAGCAGTTACTCCTCGGGACAGGGCTATGGCTACACCTTC.

In its sample, this clonotype was seen a few times. The CDR3 loop is CASSLTQGNQPQHF. CDR3 DNA sequence: TGTGCCAGCAGCTTAACTCAGGGAAATCAGCCCCAGCATTTT. The chain combines TRBV7-2 with TRBJ1-5; tentatively, D is TRBD1 (5 bases). V gave up 2 bases and J gave up 4 bases, with 9 bases separating them. CDR1 is SGHTA and CDR2 is FQGNSA in the germline V gene. CDR3 length: 14 amino acids.